The 6 T cell receptor beta chains presented below share a single source sample, sequenced in a study of PD-1 blockade in classical Hodgkin lymphoma. Libraries were prepared by immunoSEQ multiplex PCR; TCRdb keeps only in-frame clonotypes and omits some of them. The sample lists about 28,000 clones, around 80% occurring once. Time point specified: cycle 4 day 1 (C4D1), after more than five weeks of nivolumab. All the patients suffered relapse after autologous stem cell transplantation, and brentuximab vedotin exposure differed. Magnetic negative selection was used to purify CD4+ T cells from PBMCs that had been thawed. The input for sequencing was CD4+ T cells from blood, taken before the fourth cycle of nivolumab. These receptors were obtained from a human donor with classical Hodgkin lymphoma.

The gene calls are TRBV18 and TRBJ2-1; no clear D. V lost 0 bases to trimming and J lost 0 bases, with 6 bases between them. The CDR3 is made up of 15 amino acids. The V gene's germline CDR1 is KGHSH and CDR2 LQKENI. CDR3 protein: CASSPPGSSYNEQFF. CDR3 sequence (DNA): TGTGCCAGCTCACCACCGGGAAGCTCCTACAATGAGCAGTTCTTC.

The chain is built from TRBV6-6 and TRBJ2-3; maybe TRBD2 (6 bases). Trimming removed 7 bases from V and 7 bases from J, with 18 bases in between. This CDR3 contains 14 residues. CDR1 MNHNY and CDR2 SVGAGI come from the germline V gene (reference sequence). This CDR3 reads CASTEAGSGNTQYF. DNA of the CDR3: TGTGCCAGCACCGAGGCGGGGTCGGGGAATACGCAGTATTTT.

The V and J genes are TRBV7-6 and TRBJ2-7; 10 positions agree with TRBD1. Losses at the gene ends were 2 bases for V and 1 base for J; bases not matched to a gene: 8. This CDR3 contains 17 residues. CDR1 and CDR2 (germline): SGHVS, FNYEAQ. The CDR3 DNA sequence: TGTGCCAGCAGCTTAATGGCCGGGACAGGGGCGTCCTACGAGCAGTACTTC. Its translation: CASSLMAGTGASYEQYF.

The rearrangement uses TRBV20-1 and TRBJ1-2; no clear D gene. With 3 bases removed from V and 3 bases from J, the gap between germline ends came to 2 bases. There are 10 residues in the CDR3. Germline V gives CDR1 DFQATT, CDR2 SNEGSKA (reference sequence). The chain's CDR3 is CSASDYGYTF. The DNA of the CDR3 is TGCAGTGCTAGTGACTATGGCTACACCTTC.

CDR3 sequence: CASSYLAGNTIYF. For the CDR3, the DNA is TGTGCCAGCAGCTATTTGGCTGGAAACACCATATATTTT. The V and J genes are TRBV9 and TRBJ1-3, with unresolved D. The V end lost 4 bases, the J end lost 2 bases, and 7 bases lay between the germline ends. The CDR3 extends over 13 amino acids. Germline V gives CDR1 SGDLS, CDR2 YYNGEE.

This sequence joins TRBV6-5 and TRBJ2-1; no firm D call. The CDR3 extends over 15 amino acids. V shed 2 bases and J shed 0 bases, with 8 bases lying between them. Germline V gene sequence: CDR1 MNHEY, CDR2 SVGAGI. The CDR3 DNA reads as TGTGCCAGCAGTTACATCCAGGTCTCCTACAATGAGCAGTTCTTC. Encoded protein: CASSYIQVSYNEQFF.